The rows below give T cell receptor beta chains drawn from one sample of a study of siplizumab effects on memory and regulatory T cells. Repertoires were generated with immunoSEQ multiplex PCR, while TCRdb's copy carries only in-frame clones and drops some. The sample includes some 100,000 clones, roughly 95% seen only once; the top ten take approximately 0.031%. Sequencing used naive CD4+ T cells sorted from blood. These receptors were obtained from a human donor in good health. Each CDR3 is given with its conserved first and last residue. D genes are given only for firm matches. Clone size appears in some rows only: once, few, many, or a class for an expanded clone.

>-|once|TRBJ1-3|TRBV27
CASISYSGNTIYF
TGTGCCAGCATATCGTACTCTGGAAACACCATATATTTT
>-|-|TRBJ1-3|TRBV5-6
CASSRTVSGNTIYF
TGTGCCAGCAGCCGGACAGTCTCTGGAAACACCATATATTTT
>-|-|TRBJ2-3|TRBV5-4
CASSLLTSSTDTQYF
TGTGCCAGCAGCTTGTTGACGTCTAGCACAGATACGCAGTATTTT
>-|-|TRBJ2-1|TRBV11-2
CASSSGAYNEQFF
TGTGCCAGCAGCTCGGGGGCCTACAATGAGCAGTTCTTC
>TRBD1|-|TRBJ2-3|TRBV7-2
CASSLTTGIEADTQYF
TGTGCCAGCAGCTTAACGACAGGGATTGAAGCAGATACGCAGTATTTT
>TRBD1|-|TRBJ2-7|TRBV5-1
CASSGDSPYEQYF
TGCGCCAGCAGCGGGGACAGCCCCTACGAGCAGTACTTC
>TRBD1|once|TRBJ2-3|TRBV4-1
CASSQLGTATDTQYF
TGCGCCAGCAGCCAATTAGGGACAGCCACAGATACGCAGTATTTT
>-|-|TRBJ2-3|TRBV28
CASSWGERADTQYF
TGTGCCAGCAGTTGGGGGGAAAGGGCAGATACGCAGTATTTT
>-|-|TRBJ2-1|TRBV28
CASSLGGEQFF
TGTGCCAGCAGTTTGGGCGGTGAGCAGTTCTTC
>TRBD2|-|TRBJ2-2|TRBV19
CASIRTSGGLTGELFF
TGTGCCAGTATTAGGACTAGCGGGGGGTTAACCGGGGAGCTGTTTTTT
>TRBD1|once|TRBJ1-5|TRBV7-2
CASSLAPGQGGYSNQPQHF
TGTGCCAGCAGCTTAGCGCCGGGACAGGGGGGATATAGCAATCAGCCCCAGCATTTT
>TRBD1|-|TRBJ1-6|TRBV19
CASSIPLQGDNSPLHF
TGTGCCAGTAGTATTCCTTTACAGGGGGATAATTCACCCCTCCACTTT
>TRBD1|-|TRBJ1-1|TRBV14
CASGIQGITEAFF
TGTGCCAGCGGAATACAGGGGATCACTGAAGCTTTCTTT
>-|-|TRBJ1-2|TRBV27
CASSFTGQLPYGYTF
TGTGCCAGCAGTTTCACGGGGCAACTCCCCTATGGCTACACCTTC
>TRBD1|-|TRBJ1-3|TRBV15
CATSKRGGSSGQLNTIYF
TGTGCCACCAGCAAACGGGGGGGCTCCTCGGGACAGCTAAACACCATATATTTT
>TRBD1|-|TRBJ1-6|TRBV5-1
CASSLGGQGRSPLHF
TGCGCCAGCAGCTTGGGCGGACAGGGGCGGTCACCCCTCCACTTT
>TRBD2|-|TRBJ2-1|TRBV7-3
CASSLVTLAGRSREQFF
TGTGCCAGCAGCTTAGTGACGCTAGCGGGGCGCTCCAGGGAGCAGTTCTTC
>-|-|TRBJ1-1|TRBV29-1
CSAGEGSGNTEAFF
TGCAGCGCTGGCGAGGGCAGCGGTAACACTGAAGCTTTCTTT
>TRBD1|-|TRBJ1-4|TRBV6-5
CASSRDRVEKLFF
TGTGCCAGCAGCCGGGACAGGGTTGAAAAACTGTTTTTT
>-|-|TRBJ1-4|TRBV2
CASSDWNFEKLFF
TGTGCCAGCAGTGATTGGAATTTTGAAAAACTGTTTTTT
>-|-|TRBJ2-1|TRBV28
CASSLNGYNEQFF
TGTGCCAGCAGTTTAAATGGGTACAATGAGCAGTTCTTC
>-|-|TRBJ1-1|TRBV18
CASSPIQGSGNTEAFF
TGTGCCAGCTCGCCAATACAGGGCTCGGGGAACACTGAAGCTTTCTTT
>-|-|TRBJ1-2|TRBV27
CASSFDPNYGYTF
TGTGCCAGCAGTTTTGATCCTAACTATGGCTACACCTTC
>TRBD2|-|TRBJ2-3|TRBV2
CASSDFAGGTDTQYF
TGTGCCAGCAGTGATTTTGCGGGGGGCACAGATACGCAGTATTTT
>-|once|TRBJ1-3|TRBV29-1
CSVEADSGNTIYF
TGCAGCGTTGAGGCGGACTCTGGAAACACCATATATTTT
>TRBD1|once|TRBJ1-1|TRBV6-6
CASSPQSGTGPEAFF
TGTGCCAGCAGTCCTCAATCCGGGACAGGCCCTGAAGCTTTCTTT
>-|-|TRBJ1-2|TRBV5-4
CASSLQDRPLYGYTF
TGTGCCAGCAGCTTGCAGGACAGACCCCTCTATGGCTACACCTTC
>-|once|TRBJ2-3|TRBV5-1
CASSGPESTDTQYF
TGCGCCAGCAGCGGGCCAGAAAGCACAGATACGCAGTATTTT
>-|-|TRBJ2-5|TRBV21-1
CASSKDRQTQYF
TGTGCCAGCAGCAAAGACCGTCAGACCCAGTACTTC
>-|-|TRBJ2-7|TRBV5-1
CASSAPGPFYEQYF
TGCGCCAGCAGCGCTCCGGGACCGTTCTACGAGCAGTACTTC
>-|-|TRBJ2-5|TRBV7-2
CASSLRGGETQYF
TGTGCCAGCAGCTTAAGGGGGGGAGAGACCCAGTACTTC
>-|-|TRBJ2-1|TRBV11-3
CASSLDGSGRYNEQFF
TGTGCCAGCAGCTTAGATGGCAGCGGGCGCTACAATGAGCAGTTCTTC
>-|-|TRBJ2-4|TRBV7-9
CASSLTGFAKNIQYF
TGTGCCAGCAGCTTAACAGGGTTTGCCAAAAACATTCAGTACTTC
>TRBD1|-|TRBJ2-3|TRBV29-1
CSVVRTGAADTQYF
TGCAGCGTTGTCAGGACAGGGGCCGCTGATACGCAGTATTTT
>-|-|TRBJ1-4|TRBV2
CASSESVADEKLFF
TGTGCCAGCAGTGAATCGGTGGCAGATGAAAAACTGTTTTTT
>-|-|TRBJ1-1|TRBV7-9
CASSLLRENTEAFF
TGTGCCAGCAGCTTATTAAGGGAGAACACTGAAGCTTTCTTT
>-|-|TRBJ2-7|TRBV2
CASSLIGGAGHEQYF
TGTGCCAGCAGCCTAATTGGGGGGGCTGGCCACGAGCAGTACTTC
>-|-|TRBJ2-7|TRBV28
CASSFRGLAYEQYF
TGTGCCAGCAGTTTTCGAGGGCTGGCCTACGAGCAGTACTTC
>-|-|TRBJ1-2|TRBV20-1
CSARGYGYTF
TGCAGTGCTAGAGGTTATGGCTACACCTTC
>-|-|TRBJ2-3|TRBV2
CASSVTTSTDTQYF
TGTGCCAGCAGTGTCACTACTAGCACAGATACGCAGTATTTT
>-|-|TRBJ1-3|TRBV28
CASSLSRGVKGFRNTIYF
TGTGCCAGCAGTTTATCTCGTGGGGTAAAGGGTTTTCGAAACACCATATATTTT
>TRBD1|few|TRBJ2-2|TRBV7-9
CASSFSRGLTNTGELFF
TGTGCCAGCAGCTTCTCCAGGGGGCTTACGAACACCGGGGAGCTGTTTTTT
>-|-|TRBJ2-5|TRBV4-3
CASSQDLLPGSQGTQYF
TGCGCCAGCAGCCAAGATCTTCTCCCAGGGAGCCAAGGGACCCAGTACTTC
>-|-|TRBJ2-5|TRBV27
CASSSRRGVQETQYF
TGTGCCAGCAGTTCCCGAAGGGGCGTACAAGAGACCCAGTACTTC
>-|-|TRBJ2-1|TRBV11-2
CASSWTDSYNEQFF
TGTGCCAGCAGCTGGACAGACTCCTACAATGAGCAGTTCTTC
>TRBD1|-|TRBJ1-5|TRBV19
CASSKQGAGNQPQHF
TGTGCCAGTAGTAAACAGGGGGCAGGGAATCAGCCCCAGCATTTT
>-|-|TRBJ2-1|TRBV5-4
CASSLEGEQFF
TGTGCCAGCAGCTTGGAGGGCGAGCAGTTCTTC
>-|-|TRBJ2-3|TRBV15
CATSRSLGEVGADTQYF
TGTGCCACCAGCAGGTCACTCGGGGAGGTCGGGGCAGATACGCAGTATTTT
>-|-|TRBJ1-1|TRBV4-1
CASSQDPRKSEAFF
TGCGCCAGCAGCCAAGATCCACGAAAGTCTGAAGCTTTCTTT
>-|-|TRBJ2-7|TRBV7-6
CASSFRPHTGTNEQYF
TGTGCCAGCAGCTTCCGCCCCCATACAGGGACCAACGAGCAGTACTTC
>-|once|TRBJ2-5|TRBV11-2
CASSLWEAETQYF
TGTGCCAGCAGCTTGTGGGAGGCAGAGACCCAGTACTTC
>TRBD1|once|TRBJ1-4|TRBV11-2
CASSYRRTGGEKLFF
TGTGCCAGCAGCTACCGGAGGACAGGGGGAGAAAAACTGTTTTTT
>-|-|TRBJ1-2|TRBV7-2
CASSLVQGPGYGYTF
TGTGCCAGCAGCTTAGTCCAGGGGCCAGGCTATGGCTACACCTTC